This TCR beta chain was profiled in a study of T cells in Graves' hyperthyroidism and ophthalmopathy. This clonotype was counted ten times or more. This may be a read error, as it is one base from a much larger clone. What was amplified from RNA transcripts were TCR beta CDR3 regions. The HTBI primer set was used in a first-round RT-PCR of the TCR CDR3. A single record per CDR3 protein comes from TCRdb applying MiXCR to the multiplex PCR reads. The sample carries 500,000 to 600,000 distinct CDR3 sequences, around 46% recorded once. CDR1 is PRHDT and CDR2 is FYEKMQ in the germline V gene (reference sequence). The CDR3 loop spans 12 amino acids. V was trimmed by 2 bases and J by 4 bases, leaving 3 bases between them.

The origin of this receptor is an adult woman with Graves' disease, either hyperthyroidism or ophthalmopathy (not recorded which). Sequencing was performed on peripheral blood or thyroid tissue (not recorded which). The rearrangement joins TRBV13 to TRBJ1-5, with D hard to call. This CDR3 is CASSLRNQPQHF. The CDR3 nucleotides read TGTGCCAGCAGCTTAAGGAATCAGCCCCAGCATTTT.